This TCR beta chain was retrieved from a study of shared clonotypes between healthy human individuals (dated by TCRdb to the early 2020s). Context from the whole study: A few men and two women, aged 18 to 49 years, made up the cohort. Each donor's leukapheresis produced roughly between roughly 0.85 and 9.5 billion PBMCs. Per donor, three plates each were used for CD4 naive and CD4 memory, two for CD8 naive, and one for CD8 memory. To estimate repertoire size and how much clonotype sharing occurs between individuals, the study deeply sequenced the blood TCR repertoires of 5 or 6 healthy adults. To increase sequencing depth and limit assay-specific biases, TCR repertoire library preparation and sequencing were carried out by different laboratories using diverse techniques.

The donors were healthy, HIV-negative adults who had no recently reported acute infections or vaccinations. Every donor was a Caucasian adult living in Nashville, Tennessee, USA. CD4+ T cells were enriched by magnetic negative selection; naive cells were then positively selected on CD45RA, and the negative fraction formed the memory subset. After blood collection by leukapheresis, PBMCs were isolated using Ficoll-Histopaque density gradient centrifugation and then cryopreserved in the vapor phase of liquid nitrogen. Analytical flow cytometry was used to check the purity and quantity of each magnetically sorted T cell population. Genomic DNA was isolated from every sorted fraction and measured by UV absorbance on a Nanodrop 2000c. Using the deep immunoSEQ assay, multiplex PCR amplified TCR CDR3 regions from genomic DNA. For each cell subset, the extracted genomic DNA was distributed evenly across all wells of several immunoSEQ 96-well plates, and each plate served as one replicate. For sorted subsets, each replicate PCR was loaded with 200 to 250 ng genomic DNA, equivalent to some 31,000 T cell genomes. Purified libraries were quantified with a Qubit 3.0 fluorometer, sized on a Bioanalyzer 2100, and re-quantified with the KAPA Library Quantification kit. A separate single-read 150-cycle Illumina NextSeq 550 flow cell was used to sequence each immunoSEQ 96-well plate. Per the authors' processing: The immunoSEQ output contained only junctional sequences without quality scores, so filtering could not match that applied to full-length reads. To assign V/J genes and CDR3, sequences were annotated using PyIR, a Python wrapper for IgBLAST v1.9, with IMGT germline references. Reads were removed for weak V/J assignments (E-value above 1e-6), missing CDR3, stop codons, out-of-frame junctions, or ambiguous translated residues. V3J clonotypes were defined as sequences sharing an identical inferred V gene, J gene, and CDR3 amino acid sequence. To compute the percentage overlap between repertoires, the number of shared unique clonotypes was divided by the size of the smaller repertoire. Richness of each repertoire was evaluated using RTK rarefaction, the Chao1 estimator, and Recon v2.1 estimates of unobserved clonotypes. For all TCRbeta clonotypes obtained by the gDNA method from several donors, generation probabilities were computed with OLGA. TCRdb retrieved this table from immuneACCESS and kept in-frame rearrangements only. Not all clones are present; in checked studies, unresolved V genes account for under half, and no reason is known for the remainder. V and J calls and clone size are those listed in that table; D and trimming were worked out from the DNA. For this sample the table gives 2 million to 3 million clones, of which approximately 93% were detected only once. In total, the top ten clones hold about 0.38% of the sample.

The study at large found these results: Naive subsets generally had larger estimated clonotype richness than memory subsets did. Roughly 5% of naive CD4, more than 3% of naive CD8, about 2.1% of memory CD4, and over 0.35% of memory CD8 clonotypes were shared across a few donors. Pairwise subsampling led to the expectation that sequencing depth would affect the degree of clonotype sharing among donors. Because the study included a small number of donors, the genetic and exposure-history diversity represented was limited. Sampling was limited to blood, and TCR repertoires in tissue likely differ from TCR repertoires in blood. Compared with non-shared clonotypes, the clonotypes found in all four sorted-subset donors had higher generation probabilities. Rarefaction of sorted-subset datasets indicated incomplete sequencing despite the large sequencing depth.

The CDR3 contains 14 residues, cysteine and phenylalanine counted. Only CDR3 DNA remains: 42 bases, in frame from the first base. V is reduced by 6 bases and J by 4 bases, leaving a spacing of 10 bases between them. The germline V gene sets CDR1 to MNHNS and CDR2 to SASEGT. As for this clone: Its cognate antigen has yet to be identified. There are no base qualities to consult, and no much larger clone falls within one base.

The TCR was taken from a man younger than 35 in good health. Some clones in this sample may be carry-over from other donors' samples. Here the chain combines TRBV6-1 and TRBJ2-6; the D gene lacks a confident call. The sequenced sample consisted of naive CD4+ T cells from PBMCs. The cell subset or site label corresponds to: CD45RA+ positively selected. The nucleotide sequence reads TGTGCCAGCAGAGCCTCAGGCGGGGCCAACGTCCTGACTTTC. The translation is CASRASGGANVLTF.